These 18 T cell receptor beta chains were sequenced from one sample in a study of naive and memory T cell subsets. Whole-blood samples were 2 to 2.5 ml of peripheral blood from healthy adult volunteers. Reverse transcription of blood and skin TCR RNA was primed at alpha and beta constant regions. TCRdb re-called the 5' RACE reads with MiXCR, one entry per CDR3 protein. The table shows approximately 24,000 distinct CDR3 sequences, with under 30% occurring only once. These receptors came from a female donor in good health.

This sequence joins TRBV6-5 and TRBJ2-7; TRBD2 aligns across 11 bases. The CDR3 has 15 amino acids. V was clipped by 6 bases and J by 6 bases; unmatched bases: 10. Per germline, CDR1 MNHEY and CDR2 SVGAGI. The DNA of the CDR3 is TGTGCCAGCAGCCTGGGACTAGCGGCTGGTCGCGAGCAGTACTTC. Its translation is CASSLGLAAGREQYF.

This clonotype was observed at least ten times. The chain recombines TRBV29-1 with TRBJ1-1; 8 bases align to TRBD1. This CDR3 spans 14 amino acids. Germline-derived CDR1 and CDR2 are SQVTM and ANQGSEA. Unmatched junction bases numbered 11, after V lost 8 bases and J lost 3 bases. CDR3 sequence reads: CSSRQGSGDTEAFF. The CDR3 coding sequence is TGCAGCTCACGACAGGGGAGTGGGGACACTGAAGCTTTCTTT.

The V call is TRBV7-2, the J call TRBJ2-1; 8 bases are a match to TRBD1. Germline assignment: CDR1 SGHTA and CDR2 FQGNSA. This CDR3 contains 15 residues. Trimming at V came to 4 bases and at J to 0 bases, leaving 2 bases not matched to a gene. DNA of the CDR3: TGTGCCAGCAGCTCGGACAGGGCCTCCTACAATGAGCAGTTCTTC. It is translated as CASSSDRASYNEQFF. Full variable domain (missing parts from reference TRBV7-2 and TRBJ2-1): GAGVSQSPSNKVTEKGKDVELRCDPISGHTALYWYRQSLGQGLEFLIYFQGNSAPDKSGLPSDRFSAERTGGSVSTLTIQRTQQEDSAVYLCASSSDRASYNEQFFGPGTRLTVL.

This chain links TRBV7-2 with TRBJ2-5; the D is unclear. V lost 1 base to trimming and J lost 4 bases, with 7 bases between them. There are 13 residues in the CDR3. The germline V gene encodes CDR1 SGHTA and CDR2 FQGNSA. The CDR3 nucleotides read TGTGCCAGCAGCTTAGACTTAGGAGAGACCCAGTACTTC. This gives the protein CASSLDLGETQYF.

This clonotype occurred a few times. V and J are TRBV29-1 and TRBJ1-1; a possible D gene is TRBD1 (5 bases). The CDR3 has 8 amino acids. Germline CDR1 and CDR2: SQVTM and ANQGSEA. V dropped 8 bases and J dropped 10 bases, with 8 bases sitting between them. CDR3: CSYGAAFF. As DNA, the CDR3 is TGCAGCTATGGGGCAGCTTTCTTT.

Within the sample, this clonotype is medium-sized. The genes are TRBV24-1 and TRBJ2-5; no reliable D call. Germline V gene lookup returns CDR1 KGHDR and CDR2 SFDVKD. The CDR3 loop spans 13 amino acids. V was clipped by 2 bases and J by 5 bases, with 8 bases between them. CDR3 residues: CATSDSARETQYF. As DNA, the CDR3 is TGTGCCACCAGTGATTCAGCCCGGGAGACCCAGTACTTC.

There are many counts of this clonotype. The chain is built from TRBV29-1 and TRBJ2-1; no clear D gene. CDR1 SQVTM and CDR2 ANQGSEA come from the germline V gene. The V gene lost 2 bases and the J gene lost 5 bases, with 7 bases spanning the gap. The CDR3 runs to 12 residues. As DNA, the CDR3 is TGCAGCGTTGAAACAATTAACAATGAGCAGTTCTTC. The encoded protein is CSVETINNEQFF.

This clonotype was recorded a few times. The gene calls are TRBV20-1 and TRBJ1-5; TRBD1 aligns across 7 bases. The CDR3 has 15 residues. V shed 0 bases and J 5 bases; nucleotides not matched to a gene: 7. Germline V CDR1 and CDR2: DFQATT, SNEGSKA (reference sequence). The CDR3 nucleotides are TGCAGTGCTAGAGAGGTGGAAGGGGGCGATCAGCCCCAGCATTTT. Amino acids: CSAREVEGGDQPQHF.

This CDR3 reads CASSNAGTAYEQYF. The CDR3 nucleotides read TGTGCCAGCAGTAACGCCGGGACAGCATACGAGCAGTACTTC. The V call is TRBV25-1, the J call TRBJ2-7; 7 nucleotides line up with TRBD1. Germline CDR1 and CDR2: MGHDK and SYGVNS. The CDR3 loop spans 14 amino acids. The junction had 8 bases not matched to a gene; V was cut back by 5 bases and J by 4 bases.

The chain employs TRBV7-2 and TRBJ1-2, with D possibly TRBD1 on 5 matching bases. Looked up from germline, CDR1 is SGHTA and CDR2 is FQGNSA. The V gene lost 4 bases and the J gene lost 4 bases, with 13 bases spanning the gap. This CDR3 is 14 amino acids long. The CDR3 loop is CASSSTGGVYGYTF. The CDR3 nucleotides read TGTGCCAGCAGCTCGACTGGGGGGGTCTATGGCTACACCTTC. The full variable domain, its missing parts supplied by reference TRBV7-2 and TRBJ1-2, is GAGVSQSPSNKVTEKGKDVELRCDPISGHTALYWYRQSLGQGLEFLIYFQGNSAPDKSGLPSDRFSAERTGGSVSTLTIQRTQQEDSAVYLCASSSTGGVYGYTFGSGTRLTVV.

This clonotype was observed a few times. Here the CDR3 DNA reads TGCAGCGTTGAAAGCGGCGGCTACGAGCAGTACTTC. This translates into CSVESGGYEQYF. This chain connects TRBV29-1 to TRBJ2-7, with a tentative D call TRBD2 (5 bases). CDR1 and CDR2 (germline): SQVTM, ANQGSEA. Trimming stripped 2 bases from V and 3 bases from J, with 8 bases between. The CDR3 consists of 12 residues.

The rearrangement uses TRBV5-1 and TRBJ2-7; tentatively, D is TRBD2 (5 bases). V lost 4 bases to trimming and J lost 7 bases, with 18 bases between them. Germline V CDR1 and CDR2: SGHRS, YFSETQ. The CDR3 length is 14 residues. CDR3 nucleotide sequence: TGCGCCAGCAGCGGAGGACGGAATCTGGGGGAGCAGTACTTC. Residues: CASSGGRNLGEQYF.

In its sample, this clonotype ranks as medium-sized. V usage is TRBV27 and J usage is TRBJ1-2, with unresolved D. The germline gives CDR1 MNHEY, CDR2 SMNVEV (reference sequence). V was cut by 2 bases and J by 4 bases, with 8 bases left in between. CDR3 length equals 13 residues. The CDR3 sequence: CASSLGLLYGYTF. The CDR3 DNA reads as TGTGCCAGCAGTTTAGGGTTACTCTATGGCTACACCTTC.

This clonotype has a count of ten or more. The chain joins TRBV20-1 to TRBJ2-3; TRBD1 aligns across 8 bases. With V trimmed by 6 bases and J by 5 bases, 13 bases remained unmatched. The CDR3 is 15 residues long. CDR1 is DFQATT, CDR2 SNEGSKA, per germline (reference sequence). The CDR3, as DNA: TGCAGTGCCAGAAAAAATCAGGGGGCGCAAGATACGCAGTATTTT. Its protein product is CSARKNQGAQDTQYF.

This chain joins TRBV7-2 and TRBJ2-2; D remains unclear. The V gene lost 5 bases and the J gene lost 6 bases, with 13 bases spanning the gap. Per germline, CDR1 SGHTA and CDR2 FQGNSA. The CDR3 has 14 residues. The CDR3 DNA is TGTGCCAGCAGCCCGGGCCTCTGGTCCGGGGAGCTGTTTTTT. Its translation: CASSPGLWSGELFF.

At least ten counts were recorded for this clonotype. The CDR3 is CAWSVGQGPQPQHF. CDR3 bases: TGTGCCTGGAGTGTCGGACAGGGTCCTCAGCCCCAGCATTTT. V and J are TRBV30 and TRBJ1-5, with 8 bases that match TRBD1. This CDR3 is built from 14 residues. The germline V gene encodes CDR1 GTSNPN and CDR2 SVGIG (reference sequence). With 0 bases clipped from V and 6 bases from J, the junction kept 4 bases outside the gene matches.

This clonotype was counted many times. J is TRBJ2-1 and V is TRBV20-1; D may be TRBD1 or TRBD2 (6 bases each). Germline loops: CDR1 DFQATT, CDR2 SNEGSKA (reference sequence). This CDR3 is 15 amino acids long. CDR3 protein: CSGNGGTSANNEQFF. In DNA, the CDR3 is TGCAGCGGTAACGGCGGGACATCCGCCAACAATGAGCAGTTCTTC.

This clonotype has just a few counts. This chain links TRBV6-5 with TRBJ1-2; D might be TRBD1 (5 bases). This CDR3 contains 14 residues. Trimming stripped 8 bases from V and 3 bases from J, with 16 bases between. Germline loops: CDR1 MNHEY, CDR2 SVGAGI. In DNA, the CDR3 is TGTGCCAGCCAACGTGCCCTGGGGGACTATGGCTACACCTTC. Protein sequence: CASQRALGDYGYTF.